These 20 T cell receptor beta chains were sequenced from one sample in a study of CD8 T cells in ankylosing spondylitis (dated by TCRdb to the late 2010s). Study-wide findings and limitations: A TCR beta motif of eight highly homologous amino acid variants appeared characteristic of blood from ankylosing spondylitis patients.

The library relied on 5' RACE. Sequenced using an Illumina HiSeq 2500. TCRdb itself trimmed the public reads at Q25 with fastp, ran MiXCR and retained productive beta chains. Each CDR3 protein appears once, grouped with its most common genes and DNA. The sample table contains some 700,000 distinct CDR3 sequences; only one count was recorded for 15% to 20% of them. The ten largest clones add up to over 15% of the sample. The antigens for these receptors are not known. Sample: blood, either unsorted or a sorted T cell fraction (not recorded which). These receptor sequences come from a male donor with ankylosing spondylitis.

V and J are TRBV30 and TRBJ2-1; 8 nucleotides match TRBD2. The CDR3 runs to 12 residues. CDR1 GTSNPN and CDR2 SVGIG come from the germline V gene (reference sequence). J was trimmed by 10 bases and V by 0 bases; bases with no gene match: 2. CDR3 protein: CAWSVLAVEQFF. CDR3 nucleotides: TGTGCCTGGAGTGTACTAGCGGTCGAGCAGTTCTTC.

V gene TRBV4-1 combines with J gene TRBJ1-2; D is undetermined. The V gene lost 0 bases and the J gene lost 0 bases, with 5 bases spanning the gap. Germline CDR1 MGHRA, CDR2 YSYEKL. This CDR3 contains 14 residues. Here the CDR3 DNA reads TGCGCCAGCAGCCAAGAAATCGCTAACTATGGCTACACCTTC. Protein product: CASSQEIANYGYTF.

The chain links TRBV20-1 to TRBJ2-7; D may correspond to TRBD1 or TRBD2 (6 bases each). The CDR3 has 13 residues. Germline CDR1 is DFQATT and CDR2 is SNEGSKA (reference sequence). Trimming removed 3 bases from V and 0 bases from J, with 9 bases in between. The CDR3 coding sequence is TGCAGTGCTAGGCGGGACAACTCCTACGAGCAGTACTTC. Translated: CSARRDNSYEQYF.

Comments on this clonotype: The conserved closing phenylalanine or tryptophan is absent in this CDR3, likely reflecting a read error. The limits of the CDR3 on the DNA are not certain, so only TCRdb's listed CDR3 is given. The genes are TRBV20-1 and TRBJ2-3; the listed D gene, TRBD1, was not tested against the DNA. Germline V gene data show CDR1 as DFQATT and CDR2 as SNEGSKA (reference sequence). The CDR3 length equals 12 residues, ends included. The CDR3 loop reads CSAREGQGPLLS.

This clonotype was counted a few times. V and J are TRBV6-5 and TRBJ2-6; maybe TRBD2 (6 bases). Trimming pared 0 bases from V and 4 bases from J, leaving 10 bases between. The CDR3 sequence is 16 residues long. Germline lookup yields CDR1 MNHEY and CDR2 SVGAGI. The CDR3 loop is CASSYSGGPGANVLTF. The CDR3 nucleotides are TGTGCCAGCAGTTACTCGGGGGGACCCGGGGCCAACGTCCTGACTTTC.

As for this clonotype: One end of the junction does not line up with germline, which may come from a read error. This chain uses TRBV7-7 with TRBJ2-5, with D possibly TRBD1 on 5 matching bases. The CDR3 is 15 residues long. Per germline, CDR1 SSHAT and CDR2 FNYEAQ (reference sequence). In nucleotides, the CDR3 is TGTGCTAGCAGCTTAGGCCGCCGAGCAGGGGAGACCCAGTACTTC. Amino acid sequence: CASSLGRRAGETQYF.

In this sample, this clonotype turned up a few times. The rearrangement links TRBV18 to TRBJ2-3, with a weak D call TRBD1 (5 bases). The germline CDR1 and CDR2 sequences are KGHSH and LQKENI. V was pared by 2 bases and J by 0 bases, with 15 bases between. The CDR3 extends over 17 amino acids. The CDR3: CASSPVRQRTSTDTQYF. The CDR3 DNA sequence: TGTGCCAGCTCACCAGTAAGACAGCGCACTAGCACAGATACGCAGTATTTT.

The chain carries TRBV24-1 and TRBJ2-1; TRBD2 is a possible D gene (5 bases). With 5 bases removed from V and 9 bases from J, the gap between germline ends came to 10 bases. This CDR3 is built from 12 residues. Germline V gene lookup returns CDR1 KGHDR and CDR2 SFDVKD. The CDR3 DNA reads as TGTGCCACCAGTGGAGGCGGGTTTGAGCAGTTCTTC. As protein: CATSGGGFEQFF.

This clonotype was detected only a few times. CDR3 sequence: CASSQDTSLQETQYF. In nucleotides, the CDR3 is TGTGCCAGCAGCCAAGACACTAGCCTACAAGAGACCCAGTACTTC. The rearrangement joins TRBV4-2 to TRBJ2-5, with D perhaps matching TRBD2 (6 bases). Germline assignment: CDR1 LGHNA and CDR2 YNFKEQ. Trimming took 0 bases from V and 2 from J, leaving 10 bases between them. The CDR3 loop spans 15 amino acids.

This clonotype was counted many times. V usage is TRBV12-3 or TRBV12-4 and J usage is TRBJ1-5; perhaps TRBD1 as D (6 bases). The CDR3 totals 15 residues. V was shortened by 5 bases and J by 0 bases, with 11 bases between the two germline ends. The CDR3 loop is CASSPRQDSNQPQHF. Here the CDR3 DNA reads TGTGCCAGCAGTCCCCGACAGGATAGCAATCAGCCCCAGCATTTT.

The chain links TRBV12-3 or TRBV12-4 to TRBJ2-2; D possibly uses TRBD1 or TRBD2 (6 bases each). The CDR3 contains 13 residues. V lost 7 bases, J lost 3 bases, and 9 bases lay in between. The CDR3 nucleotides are TGTGCCAGCAAGGGGGGCCACACCGGGGAGCTGTTTTTT. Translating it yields CASKGGHTGELFF.

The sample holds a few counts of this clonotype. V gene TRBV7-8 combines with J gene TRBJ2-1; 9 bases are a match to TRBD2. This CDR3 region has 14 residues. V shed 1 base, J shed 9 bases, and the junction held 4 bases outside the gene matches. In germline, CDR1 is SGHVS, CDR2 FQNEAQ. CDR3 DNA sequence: TGTGCCAGCAGCTTAGTCTCGACTAGCGGTGAGCAGTTCTTC. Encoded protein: CASSLVSTSGEQFF.

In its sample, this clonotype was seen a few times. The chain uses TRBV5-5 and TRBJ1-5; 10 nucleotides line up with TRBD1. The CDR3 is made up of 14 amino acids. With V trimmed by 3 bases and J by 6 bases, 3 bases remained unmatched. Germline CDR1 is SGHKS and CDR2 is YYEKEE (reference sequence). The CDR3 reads CASSWDRGAQPQHF. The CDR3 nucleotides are TGTGCCAGCAGCTGGGACAGGGGCGCTCAGCCCCAGCATTTT.

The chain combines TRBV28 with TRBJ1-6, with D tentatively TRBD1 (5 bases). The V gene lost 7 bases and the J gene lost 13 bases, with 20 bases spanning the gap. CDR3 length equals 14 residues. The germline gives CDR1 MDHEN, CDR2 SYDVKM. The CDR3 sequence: CASNSLRDAEPLHF. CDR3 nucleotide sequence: TGTGCCAGCAATTCTCTCCGGGACGCAGAGCCCCTCCACTTT.

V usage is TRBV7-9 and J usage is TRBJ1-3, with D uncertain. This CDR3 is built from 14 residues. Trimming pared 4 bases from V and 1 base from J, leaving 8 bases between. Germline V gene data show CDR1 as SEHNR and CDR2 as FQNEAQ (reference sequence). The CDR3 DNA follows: TGTGCCAGCAGCTACGGTTTGTCTGGAAACACCATATATTTT. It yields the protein CASSYGLSGNTIYF.

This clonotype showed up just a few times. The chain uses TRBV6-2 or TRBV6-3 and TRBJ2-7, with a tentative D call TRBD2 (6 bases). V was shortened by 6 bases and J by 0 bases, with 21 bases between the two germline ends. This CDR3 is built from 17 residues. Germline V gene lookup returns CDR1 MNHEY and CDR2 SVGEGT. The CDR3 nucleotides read TGTGCCAGCAGACGGGGAACCATCGGCGGGGACTCCTACGAGCAGTACTTC. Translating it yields CASRRGTIGGDSYEQYF.

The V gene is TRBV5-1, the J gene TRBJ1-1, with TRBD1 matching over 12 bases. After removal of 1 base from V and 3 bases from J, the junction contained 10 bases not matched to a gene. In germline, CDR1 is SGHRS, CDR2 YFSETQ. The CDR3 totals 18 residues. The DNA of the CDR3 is TGCGCCAGCAGCTTGTCGTGGGGGGACAGGGGGCCGGACACTGAAGCTTTCTTT. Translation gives CASSLSWGDRGPDTEAFF.

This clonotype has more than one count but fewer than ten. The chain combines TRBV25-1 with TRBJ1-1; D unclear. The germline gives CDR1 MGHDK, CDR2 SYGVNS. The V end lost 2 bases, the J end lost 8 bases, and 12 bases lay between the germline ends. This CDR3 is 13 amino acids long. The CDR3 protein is CASSEMGSTEAFF. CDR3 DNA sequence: TGTGCCAGCAGTGAAATGGGCAGCACCGAAGCTTTCTTT. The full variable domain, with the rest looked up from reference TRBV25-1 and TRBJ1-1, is EADIYQTPRYLVIGTGKKITLECSQTMGHDKMYWYQQDPGMELHLIHYSYGVNSTEKGDLSSESTVSRIRTEHFPLTLESARPSHTSQYLCASSEMGSTEAFFGQGTRLTVV.

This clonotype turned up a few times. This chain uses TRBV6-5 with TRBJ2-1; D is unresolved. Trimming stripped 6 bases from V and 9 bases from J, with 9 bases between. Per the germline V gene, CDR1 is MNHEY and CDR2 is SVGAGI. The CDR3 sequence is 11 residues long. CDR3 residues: CASRSVGEQFF. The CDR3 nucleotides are TGTGCCAGCAGGAGCGTGGGTGAGCAGTTCTTC.

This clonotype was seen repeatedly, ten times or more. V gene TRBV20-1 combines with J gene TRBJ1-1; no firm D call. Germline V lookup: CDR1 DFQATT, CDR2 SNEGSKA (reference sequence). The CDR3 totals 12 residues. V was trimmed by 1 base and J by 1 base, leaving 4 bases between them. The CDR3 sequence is CSARAGNTEAFF. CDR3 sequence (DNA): TGCAGTGCTAGAGCAGGGAACACTGAAGCTTTCTTT.